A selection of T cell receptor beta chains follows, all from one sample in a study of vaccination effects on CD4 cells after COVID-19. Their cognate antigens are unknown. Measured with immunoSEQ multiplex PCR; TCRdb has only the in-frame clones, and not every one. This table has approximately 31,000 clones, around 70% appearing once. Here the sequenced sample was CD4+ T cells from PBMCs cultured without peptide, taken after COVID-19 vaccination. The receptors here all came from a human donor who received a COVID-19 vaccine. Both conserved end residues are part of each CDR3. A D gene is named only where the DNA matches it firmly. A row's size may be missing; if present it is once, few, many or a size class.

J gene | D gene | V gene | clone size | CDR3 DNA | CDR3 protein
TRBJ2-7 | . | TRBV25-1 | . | TGTGCCAGCAAAGCCGGGCGGGGCCCCTACGAGCAGTACTTC | CASKAGRGPYEQYF
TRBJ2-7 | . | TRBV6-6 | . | TGTGCCAGCAGTCTCCCGACAGGGACTTACGAGCAGTACTTC | CASSLPTGTYEQYF
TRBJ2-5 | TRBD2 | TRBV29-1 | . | TGCAGCCTTATCCTTAGCGGGAGAACCCAAGAGACCCAGTACTTC | CSLILSGRTQETQYF
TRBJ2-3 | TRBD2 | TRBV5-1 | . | TGCGCCAGCAGCTGGCGGGGACTAGCGGGAGGCACAGATACGCAGTATTTT | CASSWRGLAGGTDTQYF
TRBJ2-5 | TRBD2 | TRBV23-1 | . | TGCGCCAGCAGTCAATCGGTGAGTAGCGGGAATAGAGGAGGAAAGACCCAGTACTTC | CASSQSVSSGNRGGKTQYF
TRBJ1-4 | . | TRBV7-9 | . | TGTGCCAGCAGCTTAGCCGCCGACTTAAGGGAAAAACTGTTTTTT | CASSLAADLREKLFF
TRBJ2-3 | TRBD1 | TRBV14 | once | TGTGCCAGCAGCCAGCGAGATTATATAATACGGACAGGGACCACAGATACGCAGTATTTT | CASSQRDYIIRTGTTDTQYF
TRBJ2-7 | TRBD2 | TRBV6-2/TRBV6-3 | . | TGTGCCAGCAGTTCTTACTATAGCGGGGGGTCGTACGAGCAGTACTTC | CASSSYYSGGSYEQYF
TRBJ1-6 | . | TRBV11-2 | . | TGTGCCAGCAGCTTAGGACAGGACAGCTCCTATAATTCACCCCTCCACTTT | CASSLGQDSSYNSPLHF
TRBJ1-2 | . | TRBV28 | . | TGTGCCAGTCATTCCACAGGGTTGTATGGCTACACCTTC | CASHSTGLYGYTF
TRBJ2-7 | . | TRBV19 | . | TGTGCCAGTAGTATGTGGGGAGCCACCTACGAGCAGTACTTC | CASSMWGATYEQYF
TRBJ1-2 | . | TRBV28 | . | TGTGCCACCCGCCCCCCAGAGAACTATGGCTACACCTTC | CATRPPENYGYTF
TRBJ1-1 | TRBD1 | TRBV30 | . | TGTGCCTCTAACGAGAGGGGGCGAAGCACTGAAGCTTTCTTT | CASNERGRSTEAFF
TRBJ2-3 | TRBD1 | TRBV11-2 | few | TGTGCCAGCAGCGCGATCCGGGACAGGGGAGCGTATTTT | CASSAIRDRGAYF
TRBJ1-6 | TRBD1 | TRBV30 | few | TGTGCCTGGACAGGGGGAAATTCACCCCTCCACTTT | CAWTGGNSPLHF
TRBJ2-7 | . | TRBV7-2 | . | TGTGCCAGCAGCCCTAGTTCGGGGACGCACGAGCAGTACTTC | CASSPSSGTHEQYF
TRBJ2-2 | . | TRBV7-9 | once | TGTGCCAGCAGCTTAGAACGGTCAGGAAACACCGGGGAGCTGTTTTTT | CASSLERSGNTGELFF
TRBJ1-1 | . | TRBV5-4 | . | TGTGCCAGCAGCCCACAACCGGGATCGGACACTGAAGCTTTCTTT | CASSPQPGSDTEAFF
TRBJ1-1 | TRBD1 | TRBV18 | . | TGTGCCAGCGACGACCGGACAGGGGGCACTGAAGCTTTCTTT | CASDDRTGGTEAFF
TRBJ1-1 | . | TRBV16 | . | TGTGCCAGCAGCCCCCGGGGTCCCATGAACACTGAAGCTTTCTTT | CASSPRGPMNTEAFF
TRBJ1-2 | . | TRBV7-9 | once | TGTGCCAGCAGCTTAAACGGGGGGCTGGACTATGGCTACACCTTC | CASSLNGGLDYGYTF
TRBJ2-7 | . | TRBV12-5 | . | TGTGCTAGTGGCAGCATCACACTCCGGGACGGCTCCTACGAGCAGTACTTC | CASGSITLRDGSYEQYF
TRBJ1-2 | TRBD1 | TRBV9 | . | TGTGCCAGCAGCCCCGGGACAGGGGGCAGGGGGGGCTACACCTTC | CASSPGTGGRGGYTF